The rows below give T cell receptor beta chains drawn from one sample of a study of T cells expressing NK-cell markers. After re-calling the 5' RACE reads, TCRdb lists one entry per CDR3 protein, DNA absent. The sample holds 350,000 to 500,000 distinct CDR3 sequences. The material sequenced was blood T cells: a sorted CD56 or NKG2C T cell subset, CD4+ or CD8+ T cells, or bulk PBMC T cells (not recorded which). Source of these receptors: a woman aged 18 to 69 in good health. Both conserved end residues are part of each CDR3. Fields, in order: V gene, J gene, CDR3 protein.

V: TRBV30; J: TRBJ2-1; CDR3: CAWGLAGGPSSNEQFF
V: TRBV20-1; J: TRBJ1-5; CDR3: CSATPPRGHSNQPQHF
V: TRBV20-1; J: TRBJ1-1; CDR3: CSARGLSGTEAFF
V: TRBV27; J: TRBJ2-1; CDR3: CASSSLAEYNEQFF
V: TRBV7-2; J: TRBJ2-1; CDR3: CASRIAGGYNEQFF
V: TRBV12-3/TRBV12-4; J: TRBJ1-6; CDR3: CASSFVRASPLHF
V: TRBV6-2/TRBV6-3; J: TRBJ2-3; CDR3: CASSYEGLSTDTQYF
V: TRBV27; J: TRBJ1-4; CDR3: CASSLSVGFNEKLFF
V: TRBV5-1; J: TRBJ1-5; CDR3: CASSLEGGWRQPQHF
V: TRBV6-2/TRBV6-3; J: TRBJ1-2; CDR3: CASSYFLGIGAYGYTF
V: TRBV7-8; J: TRBJ1-4; CDR3: CASSPREGEKLFF
V: TRBV6-2/TRBV6-3; J: TRBJ2-5; CDR3: CASTLAGGRETQYF
V: TRBV12-3/TRBV12-4; J: TRBJ1-1; CDR3: CASRPTGVGTEAFF
V: TRBV5-1; J: TRBJ2-1; CDR3: CPSSLVIGGHEQFF
V: TRBV12-3/TRBV12-4; J: TRBJ2-5; CDR3: CASSWGQGGLGETQYF
V: TRBV6-1; J: TRBJ2-6; CDR3: CASSTSGANVLTF
V: TRBV20-1; J: TRBJ1-2; CDR3: CSATTGSEPSYGYTF